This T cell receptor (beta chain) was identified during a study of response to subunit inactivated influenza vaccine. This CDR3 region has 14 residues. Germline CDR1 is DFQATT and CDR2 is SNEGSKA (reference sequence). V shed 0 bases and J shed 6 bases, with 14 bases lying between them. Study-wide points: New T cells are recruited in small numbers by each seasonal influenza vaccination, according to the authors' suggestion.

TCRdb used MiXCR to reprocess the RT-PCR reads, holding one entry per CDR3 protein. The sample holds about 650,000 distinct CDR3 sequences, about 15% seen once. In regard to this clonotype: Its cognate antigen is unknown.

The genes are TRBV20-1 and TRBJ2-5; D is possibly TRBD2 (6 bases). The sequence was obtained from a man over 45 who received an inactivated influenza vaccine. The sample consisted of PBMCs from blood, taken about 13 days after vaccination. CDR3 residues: CSAREGRGGKTQYF. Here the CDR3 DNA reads TGCAGTGCTAGAGAAGGACGTGGGGGGAAGACCCAGTACTTC.